The clone carrying this T cell receptor (beta chain) was counted at least ten times. Its antigen remains unknown. The CDR3 is made up of 14 amino acids. CDR1 SGHDN and CDR2 FVKESK come from the germline V gene. V shed 5 bases and J 3 bases; nucleotides not matched to a gene: 6. Data came from immunoSEQ multiplex PCR; TCRdb stores just in-frame clones and leaves some out. The sample lists roughly 100,000 clones, approximately 88% occurring once. The data stem from a study of identifying expanded T cells in peripheral blood. General study points: Technical replicates showed roughly 1.2 changed clones; two weeks around 15; four weeks 19. Clone count variance between roughly two-week samples rose with total template count.

Collection occurred without any documented infections or immune events in donors. The sequence derives from a person aged 18 to 70 in good health. The rearrangement links TRBV14 to TRBJ2-7; 8 positions match TRBD1. The sequenced sample consisted of blood. Here the CDR3 reads CASSVRDRNYEQYF. DNA of the CDR3: TGTGCCAGCAGCGTCCGGGACAGGAACTACGAGCAGTACTTC.